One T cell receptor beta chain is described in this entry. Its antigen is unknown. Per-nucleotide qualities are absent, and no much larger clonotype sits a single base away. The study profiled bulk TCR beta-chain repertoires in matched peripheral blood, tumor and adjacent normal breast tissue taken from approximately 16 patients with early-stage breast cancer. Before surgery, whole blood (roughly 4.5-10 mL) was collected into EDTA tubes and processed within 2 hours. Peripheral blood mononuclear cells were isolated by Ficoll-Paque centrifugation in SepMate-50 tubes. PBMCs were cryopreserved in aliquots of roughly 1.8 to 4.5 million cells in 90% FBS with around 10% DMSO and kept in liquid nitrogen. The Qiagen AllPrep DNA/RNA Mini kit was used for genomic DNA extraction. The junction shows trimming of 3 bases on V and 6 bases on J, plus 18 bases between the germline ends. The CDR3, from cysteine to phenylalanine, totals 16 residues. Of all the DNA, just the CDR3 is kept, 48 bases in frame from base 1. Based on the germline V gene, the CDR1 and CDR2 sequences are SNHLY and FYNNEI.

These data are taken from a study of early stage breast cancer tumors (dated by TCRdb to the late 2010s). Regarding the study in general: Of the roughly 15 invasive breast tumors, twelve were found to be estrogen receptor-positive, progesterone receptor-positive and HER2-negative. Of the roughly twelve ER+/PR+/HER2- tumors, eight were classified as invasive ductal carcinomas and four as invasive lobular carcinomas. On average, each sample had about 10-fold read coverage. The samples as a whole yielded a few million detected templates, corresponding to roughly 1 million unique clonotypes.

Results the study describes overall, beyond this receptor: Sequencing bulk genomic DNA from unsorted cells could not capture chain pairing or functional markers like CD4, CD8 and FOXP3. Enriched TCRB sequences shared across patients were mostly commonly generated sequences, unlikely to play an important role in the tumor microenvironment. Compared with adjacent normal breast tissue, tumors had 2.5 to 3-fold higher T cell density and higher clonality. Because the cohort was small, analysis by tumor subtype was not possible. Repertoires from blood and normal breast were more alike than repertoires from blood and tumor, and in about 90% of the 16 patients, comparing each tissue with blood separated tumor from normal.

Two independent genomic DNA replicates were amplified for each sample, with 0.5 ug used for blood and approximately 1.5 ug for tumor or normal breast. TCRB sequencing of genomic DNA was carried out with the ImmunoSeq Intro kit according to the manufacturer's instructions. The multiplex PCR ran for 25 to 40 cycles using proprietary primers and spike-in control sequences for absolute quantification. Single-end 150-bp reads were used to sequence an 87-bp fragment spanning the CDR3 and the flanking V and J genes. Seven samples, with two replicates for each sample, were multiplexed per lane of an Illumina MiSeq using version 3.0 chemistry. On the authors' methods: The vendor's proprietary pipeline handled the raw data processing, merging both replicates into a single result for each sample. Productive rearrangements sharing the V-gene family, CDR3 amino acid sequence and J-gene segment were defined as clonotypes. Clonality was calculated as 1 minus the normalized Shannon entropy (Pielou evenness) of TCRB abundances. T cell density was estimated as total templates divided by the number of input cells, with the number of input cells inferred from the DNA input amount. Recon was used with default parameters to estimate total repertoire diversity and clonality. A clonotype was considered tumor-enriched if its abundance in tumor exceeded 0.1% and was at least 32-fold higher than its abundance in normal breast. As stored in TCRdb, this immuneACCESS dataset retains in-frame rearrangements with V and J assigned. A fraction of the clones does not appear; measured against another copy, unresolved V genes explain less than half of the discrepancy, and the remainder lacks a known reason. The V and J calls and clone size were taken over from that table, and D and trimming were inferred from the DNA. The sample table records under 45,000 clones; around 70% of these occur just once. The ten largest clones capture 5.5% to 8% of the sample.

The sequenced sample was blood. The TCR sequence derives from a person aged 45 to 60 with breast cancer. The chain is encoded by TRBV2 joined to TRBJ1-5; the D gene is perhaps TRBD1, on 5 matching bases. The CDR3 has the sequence CASSEGRFDGSQPQHF. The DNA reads TGTGCCAGCAGTGAGGGGCGGTTCGACGGGAGTCAGCCCCAGCATTTT.